These T cell receptor beta chains were read from a single sample in a study of response to subunit inactivated influenza vaccine. TCRdb analysed the RT-PCR reads with MiXCR anew, one entry per CDR3 protein. Here the sample spans about 530,000 distinct CDR3 sequences, under 15% being singletons. The sample here was PBMCs from blood, taken roughly 47 days after vaccination. These receptors all come from a man between 50 and 59 years old who received an inactivated influenza vaccine. Each CDR3 is given with its conserved first and last residue. D genes are given only for firm matches. The size field is filled for only some rows; it gives once, few, many or a size class.

d_gene,j_gene,abundance,v_gene,CDR3nt,CDR3aa
TRBD2,TRBJ2-7,-,TRBV10-3,TGTGCCATCAGCGACCGGACTAGCGGGACCTACGAGCAGTACTTC,CAISDRTSGTYEQYF
-,TRBJ2-7,-,TRBV7-9,TGTGCCAGCAGCCCAGTCGACGGCTACGAGCAGTACTTC,CASSPVDGYEQYF
-,TRBJ2-7,few,TRBV5-1,TGCGCCAGCAGCTTGAGCAGGGGCCCCTTCTACGAGCAGTACTTC,CASSLSRGPFYEQYF
-,TRBJ2-1,-,TRBV9,TGTGCCAGCAGCGTAGGGTCGGGAGTCCAGTTCTTC,CASSVGSGVQFF
-,TRBJ2-1,few,TRBV4-3,TGCGCCAGCAGCCAAGGGCGGGGTAGAGAGCAGTTCTTC,CASSQGRGREQFF
-,TRBJ2-1,few,TRBV7-3,TGTGCCAGCAGCCCGACGGGACGGCCCCACAATGAGCAGTTCTTC,CASSPTGRPHNEQFF
TRBD1,TRBJ2-5,-,TRBV11-2,TGTGCCAGCAGCTCGATCCGGGACAGGGGTTCAGAGACCCAGTACTTC,CASSSIRDRGSETQYF
TRBD2,TRBJ2-7,few,TRBV5-5,TGTGCCAGCAGCTTGGCATCTAGCGGATCCTACGAGCAGTACTTC,CASSLASSGSYEQYF
TRBD2,TRBJ2-2,few,TRBV7-2,TGTGCCAGCAGCTCAACGACTAGCGGGAGGAGTACCGGGGAGCTGTTTTTT,CASSSTTSGRSTGELFF
-,TRBJ1-2,few,TRBV6-1,TGTGCCAGCAGTGACCCCGGACGGGGATATGGCTACACCTTC,CASSDPGRGYGYTF
TRBD1,TRBJ1-6,-,TRBV6-5,TGTGCCAGCAGTTACAGGGACAGAGATTCACCCCTCCACTTT,CASSYRDRDSPLHF
-,TRBJ2-3,-,TRBV2,TGTGCCAGCAGTGAAGGGGGCCCAGATACGCAGTATTTT,CASSEGGPDTQYF
TRBD1,TRBJ2-1,few,TRBV5-1,TGCGCCAGCAGCTTGGGACAGGGTTGGAATGAGCAGTTCTTC,CASSLGQGWNEQFF
-,TRBJ1-5,-,TRBV19,TGTGCCAGTAGTATTGAACGTTCCAGGGTCAATCAGCCCCAGCATTTT,CASSIERSRVNQPQHF
-,TRBJ2-7,many,TRBV3-1,TGTGCCAGCAGCCAAGGGGGGCCTTTAGTCTACGAGCAGTACTTC,CASSQGGPLVYEQYF
-,TRBJ2-3,many,TRBV5-1,TGCGCCAGCAGCCCGGAAGAGGGGACGCAGTATTTT,CASSPEEGTQYF